Described below is a single TCR beta chain sequence and its context. Its antigen remains unknown. The sequence runs out 3 residues before the end of the CDR3; the remainder is reconstructed from the germline J gene. This specimen comes from a study of T cells in women clearing cervical HPV infection. The overall study: Case blood was drawn a median roughly 150 days after lesion detection. Study-wide findings and caveats: CIN3+ cases had significantly higher TCR repertoire richness than controls, but evenness did not differ.

The table came from immunoSEQ multiplex PCR; TCRdb's copy has only in-frame clones and leaves some out. The sample totals under 40,000 clones. The CDR3 length is 14 residues. In germline, CDR1 is MRHNA, CDR2 SNTAGT. V was pared by 6 bases and J by 8 bases, with 6 bases of the junction left unmatched. The receptor was derived from a woman aged 18-70 years with a cervical HPV16 infection that either progressed to CIN3+ or cleared (not recorded which). The chain has TRBV6-4 and TRBJ1-6; 8 positions match TRBD1. The sample was blood buffy coat. CDR3 sequence reads: CASSQTGEDSPLHF. The part of the CDR3 DNA that was read is TGTGCCAGCAGCCAGACAGGGGAGGATTCACCC.